This T cell receptor (beta chain) was sequenced for a study of blood T cell repertoires in COVID-19. Study context: COVID-19 samples collected from the United States, Italy and Spain covered acute and convalescent phases.

Sequencing was performed with immunoSEQ multiplex PCR; in TCRdb, only in-frame clones are kept and a portion is missing. The data contain around 210,000 clones, 70% to 90% of them singletons. The V end was cut by 1 base, the J end by 3 bases, with 10 bases between. The CDR3 contains 14 residues. Germline V CDR1 and CDR2: SGHRS, YFSETQ. The sequenced sample consisted of peripheral blood. The chain links TRBV5-1 to TRBJ1-1; no clear D gene. The source is a woman between 65 and 79 years old with acute or convalescent COVID-19. The CDR3 DNA reads TGCGCCAGCAGCTTGATTGGGCGGGACACTGAAGCTTTCTTT. This codes for CASSLIGRDTEAFF.